These T cell receptor beta chains were read from a single sample in a study of T cells in Graves' hyperthyroidism and ophthalmopathy. From the multiplex PCR reads, TCRdb called clonotypes with MiXCR, one entry per CDR3 protein. Of about 690,000 distinct CDR3 sequences listed, 15% to 20% are singletons. Specimen: blood. These receptors all come from a man aged 50 to 60 with Graves' hyperthyroidism. Both conserved end residues are part of each CDR3. Rows give clone size only sometimes, using once, few, many, or a class for an expanded clone.

V gene	clone size	CDR3 protein
TRBV6-1	.	CASIRDPQGTYEQYF
TRBV29-1	few	CSARDSPYEQCF
TRBV9	many	CASSVASGSYEQYF
TRBV5-1	.	CASSSGLAGTEQFF
TRBV20-1	.	CSARSGPQQYF
TRBV10-1	many	CASSPGNGHNYEQYF
TRBV20-1	many	CSAIPYGGSNTGELFF
TRBV18	few	CASSSDRVGYTF
TRBV9	.	CASSVPSGNGEQFF
TRBV10-1	many	CASSESGKEAEQYF
TRBV2	many	CASSESTGLSTDTQYF
TRBV7-2	few	CASSSDRANYGYTF
TRBV4-1	.	CASSQGTSGRILEQFF
TRBV18	.	CASSPTGTDSNYGYTF
TRBV6-1	.	CASTKGGNEQYF
TRBV7-3	many	CASSLKGVETGPYEQYF
TRBV7-9	few	CASSLSAEETQYF
TRBV5-1	many	CASSPGQPNQPQHF
TRBV11-2	many	CASSLGRGGRTEAFF
TRBV6-5	many	CASRWTSGDYEQYF
TRBV5-1	.	CASSLALGLAYNEQFF
TRBV5-1	few	CASSLDRGATDTQYF
TRBV12-3/TRBV12-4	few	CASSLLGANSPLHF
TRBV2	many	CASSGTSGDNEQFF
TRBV27	.	CASSPHGRVLYEQYF
TRBV9	.	CASSPERLAGRHNEQFF
TRBV6-1	.	CASSHSQGTEQYF
TRBV11-2	many	CASSLGRRLAGGGDTQYF
TRBV14	.	CASSKTGPAGLEQYF
TRBV30	many	CACIFVQKTKNEAFF
TRBV5-1	many	CASSLEILGSSGANVLTF